This record looks at one TCR beta chain sequence and its context. The antigen remains undetermined. This sample was included in a study of graft-versus-host responses after intestinal transplantation. Turning to the study itself: Multivisceral, liver-intestinal, or isolated intestinal transplants were given to recipients. Uniformly, recipients were administered anti-thymocyte globulin induction with subsequent tacrolimus and steroids for around 3 years. Regarding the study as a whole: Among recipient marrow samples, GvH clones were found; some appeared first in ileum or blood. Allografts of one patient group, those with graft-donor T cell macrochimerism, had high graft-versus-host to host-versus-graft clonal ratios.

Here immunoSEQ multiplex PCR was the method, and the copy in TCRdb shows in-frame clones only, minus some. This table has about 88,000 clones, roughly 89% appearing once. CDR1 and CDR2 from the germline V gene are MRHNA and SNTAGT. Trimming removed 5 bases from V and 4 bases from J, with 17 bases in between. This CDR3 spans 15 amino acids. This chain links TRBV6-4 with TRBJ1-2; D is possibly TRBD1 (6 bases). The source is a human donor who received an intestinal transplant. Sequenced here: unstimulated CD4+ T cells sorted from spleen or lymph node cells, sampled before intestinal transplant. CDR3 region: CASSPGAGVSYGYTF. The CDR3 region has the DNA TGTGCCAGCAGTCCAGGGGCAGGGGTTAGCTATGGCTACACCTTC.